The present TCR beta chain was sequenced within a study of CD8+ T cells in alopecia areata. Across the study: Scalp area affected, as a percentage, set the severity score of treated patients.

The germline gives CDR1 SGHAT, CDR2 FQNNGV. Trimming pared 3 bases from V and 10 bases from J, leaving 9 bases between. The CDR3 length is 11 residues. Treatment: oral pan-JAK inhibitor, 5-10 mg twice daily. Using a FACSAria, the CD4+ and CD8+ T cells were sorted from the PBMCs. TCR sequencing used cDNA made by reverse transcription of extracted RNA. Only in-frame clones appear in the TCRdb table, and some are missing; sequencing was by immunoSEQ multiplex PCR. The repertoire holds 150,000 to 200,000 clones, with 55% to 75% as singletons. The receptor was derived from a human donor with alopecia areata. Sequenced here: CD4+ T cells sorted from blood, sampled at week 4, from a patient treated with tofacitinib. The V call is TRBV11-2, the J call TRBJ1-1; D remains unclear. CDR3 loop: CASSFGGGAFF. The CDR3 DNA reads TGTGCCAGCAGCTTCGGTGGTGGAGCTTTCTTT.